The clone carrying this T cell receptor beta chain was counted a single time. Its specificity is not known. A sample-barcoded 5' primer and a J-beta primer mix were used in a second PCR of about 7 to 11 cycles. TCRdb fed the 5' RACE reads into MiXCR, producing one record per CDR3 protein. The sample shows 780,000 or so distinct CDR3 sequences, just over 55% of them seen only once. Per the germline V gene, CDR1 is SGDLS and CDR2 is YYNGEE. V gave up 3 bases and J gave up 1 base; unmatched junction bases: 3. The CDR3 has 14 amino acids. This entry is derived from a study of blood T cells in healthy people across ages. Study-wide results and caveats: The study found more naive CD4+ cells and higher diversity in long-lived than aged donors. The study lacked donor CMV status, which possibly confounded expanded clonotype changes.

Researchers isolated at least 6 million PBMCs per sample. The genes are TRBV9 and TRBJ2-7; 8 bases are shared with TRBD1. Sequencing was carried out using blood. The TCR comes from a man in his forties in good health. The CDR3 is CASSAQGVSYEQYF. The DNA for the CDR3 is TGTGCCAGCAGCGCACAGGGGGTTTCCTACGAGCAGTACTTC.